These 18 T cell receptor beta chains originate from one sample sequenced in a study of siplizumab effects on memory and regulatory T cells. TCRdb's table, derived via immunoSEQ multiplex PCR, lists solely in-frame clones and lacks some. The sample shows more than 45,000 clones, approximately 93% of them seen only once. The material sequenced was CD8+ T cells sorted from blood. These receptors were collected from a human donor in good health.

The J gene is TRBJ2-7, the V gene TRBV7-8, with D uncertain. Germline V lookup: CDR1 SGHVS, CDR2 FQNEAQ. This CDR3 has 13 residues. The ends were cut back, 3 bases at V and 3 bases at J, with 9 bases in the middle. CDR3 residues: CASSLGRNYEQYF. The CDR3 bases are TGTGCCAGCAGCTTGGGCAGAAACTACGAGCAGTACTTC.

The chain is built from TRBV7-9 and TRBJ2-5; 7 positions agree with TRBD2. The length of the CDR3 is 13 residues. Looked up from germline, CDR1 is SEHNR and CDR2 is FQNEAQ (reference sequence). The V gene end was trimmed by 4 bases and the J gene end by 5 bases; junction bases not matched to a gene: 4. The CDR3, as DNA: TGTGCCAGCAGCTCGGGGCGGGGGGAGACCCAGTACTTC. As protein: CASSSGRGETQYF.

This clone was observed a handful of times. The V call is TRBV7-9, the J call TRBJ1-2, with a possible D match to TRBD1 (5 bases). The germline CDR1 and CDR2 sequences are SEHNR and FQNEAQ (reference sequence). The CDR3 spans 14 residues. V gave up 6 bases and J gave up 3 bases, with 14 bases separating them. In DNA, the CDR3 is TGTGCCAGCAGAGAAGACAGAGTTTACTATGGCTACACCTTC. Encoded protein: CASREDRVYYGYTF.

The chain joins TRBV7-6 to TRBJ2-7; D call uncertain. The CDR3 has 14 residues. V was cut by 1 base and J by 1 base, with 8 bases left in between. Germline values: CDR1 SGHVS, CDR2 FNYEAQ. CDR3 coding DNA: TGTGCCAGCAGCTTAGGGACGCAATCCTACGAGCAGTACTTC. Translated: CASSLGTQSYEQYF.

The chain joins TRBV27 to TRBJ2-1; TRBD2 matches 14 bases. This CDR3 comprises 17 residues. Losses at the gene ends were 4 bases for V and 7 bases for J; bases not matched to a gene: 9. Germline loops: CDR1 MNHEY, CDR2 SMNVEV (reference sequence). The CDR3 sequence is CASSSQTSGRERNEQFF. The CDR3 DNA sequence: TGTGCCAGCAGTTCACAGACTAGCGGGAGGGAAAGGAATGAGCAGTTCTTC.

J is TRBJ2-7 and V is TRBV6-1; D call uncertain. The V end lost 5 bases, the J end lost 3 bases, and 14 bases lay between the germline ends. This CDR3 contains 14 residues. In germline, CDR1 is MNHNS, CDR2 SASEGT. The DNA of the CDR3 is TGTGCCAGCAGTCACCTCACTTGGAACTACGAGCAGTACTTC. This sequence encodes CASSHLTWNYEQYF.

J is TRBJ2-5 and V is TRBV5-6; no clear D gene. The V gene's germline CDR1 is SGHDT and CDR2 YYEEEE. With 4 bases removed from V and 5 bases from J, the gap between germline ends came to 21 bases. CDR3 length: 16 residues. CDR3 in DNA: TGTGCCAGCAGCCAGCCCGGACCGCGAAACGTTGAGACCCAGTACTTC. Its protein product is CASSQPGPRNVETQYF.

The chain joins TRBV9 to TRBJ1-2; TRBD1 aligns across 9 bases. V shed 3 bases and J 4 bases; nucleotides not matched to a gene: 7. Germline assignment: CDR1 SGDLS and CDR2 YYNGEE. The CDR3 spans 15 residues. Written as DNA, the CDR3 is TGTGCCAGCAGCGGAACCGGGACAGGGCGCTATGGCTACACCTTC. It specifies CASSGTGTGRYGYTF.

This chain links TRBV27 with TRBJ2-7; maybe TRBD1 (5 bases). There are 13 residues in the CDR3. Germline values: CDR1 MNHEY, CDR2 SMNVEV (reference sequence). Trimming took off 3 bases at V and 2 bases at J, with 8 bases between the two ends. In DNA form, the CDR3 reads TGTGCCAGCAGTTTGGGGCATACCTACGAGCAGTACTTC. Translating it yields CASSLGHTYEQYF.

The J gene is TRBJ2-1, the V gene TRBV9; 10 bases are shared with TRBD2. In germline, CDR1 is SGDLS, CDR2 YYNGEE. The V and J ends lost 0 bases and 9 bases, in that order; junction bases with no gene match: 12. This CDR3 region has 17 residues. The CDR3 loop reads CASSVEDGLAGVIEQFF. DNA for the CDR3: TGTGCCAGCAGCGTAGAGGATGGCCTAGCGGGAGTTATTGAGCAGTTCTTC.

The V and J genes are TRBV19 and TRBJ2-1; 8 bases are a match to TRBD1. With 3 bases clipped from V and 5 bases from J, the junction kept 6 bases outside the gene matches. Germline lookup yields CDR1 LNHDA and CDR2 SQIVND (reference sequence). The CDR3 loop spans 15 amino acids. The CDR3 nucleotides read TGTGCCAGTAGTATTGGGGGACAGGAGAACAATGAGCAGTTCTTC. Amino acid sequence: CASSIGGQENNEQFF.

The rearrangement uses TRBV6-5 and TRBJ1-2; D gene ambiguous. This CDR3 is built from 10 residues. V shed 9 bases and J shed 7 bases, with 9 bases lying between them. From germline, CDR1 is MNHEY and CDR2 SVGAGI. The CDR3 DNA sequence: TGTGCCAGTTGGACGGCTGGCTACACCTTC. It specifies CASWTAGYTF.

The chain carries TRBV7-9 and TRBJ2-7; 8 nucleotides agree with TRBD2. Germline assignment: CDR1 SEHNR and CDR2 FQNEAQ (reference sequence). Trimming at V came to 6 bases and at J to 6 bases, leaving 13 bases not matched to a gene. The CDR3 totals 15 residues. In DNA, the CDR3 is TGTGCCAGCAGTTCCACCGGGACTAGATTTGGCGAGCAGTACTTC. Residues: CASSSTGTRFGEQYF. The full variable domain, in which reference TRBV7-9 and TRBJ2-7 provide the parts outside the CDR3, is DTGVSQNPRHKITKRGQNVTFRCDPISEHNRLYWYRQTLGQGPEFLTYFQNEAQLEKSRLLSDRFSAERPKGSFSTLEIQRTEQGDSAMYLCASSSTGTRFGEQYFGPGTRLTVT.

The chain links TRBV27 to TRBJ2-7; 12 bases map to TRBD2. Looked up from germline, CDR1 is MNHEY and CDR2 is SMNVEV (reference sequence). V was pared by 5 bases and J by 4 bases, with 3 bases of the junction left unmatched. This CDR3 is built from 14 residues. The CDR3 nucleotides read TGTGCCAGCAGTAAGACTAGCGGGAGTTACGAGCAGTACTTC. Translating gives CASSKTSGSYEQYF.

The V call is TRBV7-9, the J call TRBJ2-7; TRBD1 matches 10 bases. CDR3 size: 15 residues. In germline, CDR1 is SEHNR, CDR2 FQNEAQ (reference sequence). With V trimmed by 5 bases and J by 4 bases, 8 bases remained unmatched. CDR3 DNA: TGTGCCAGCAGCCTGGGGAGACAGGGGGCTTACGAGCAGTACTTC. This translates into CASSLGRQGAYEQYF.

This clone was detected only once. The CDR3 spells CASSPVFGEAPYEQYF. The DNA of the CDR3 is TGTGCCAGCTCACCAGTATTTGGGGAGGCCCCCTACGAGCAGTACTTC. This sequence joins TRBV18 and TRBJ2-7, with D perhaps matching TRBD2 (6 bases). Deletions cut 2 bases from V and 2 bases from J, with 16 bases between. This CDR3 has 16 residues. Germline V CDR1 and CDR2: KGHSH, LQKENI.

The gene calls are TRBV7-9 and TRBJ2-1, with D unresolved. The germline CDR1 and CDR2 sequences are SEHNR and FQNEAQ (reference sequence). The CDR3 totals 13 residues. V shed 8 bases and J shed 7 bases, with 15 bases lying between them. CDR3 region: CASEILSGNEQFF. CDR3 bases: TGTGCCAGCGAGATCTTATCTGGAAATGAGCAGTTCTTC.

The rearrangement uses TRBV28 and TRBJ2-7; no firm D call. Trimming pared 3 bases from V and 4 bases from J, leaving 7 bases between. CDR1 MDHEN and CDR2 SYDVKM come from the germline V gene. This CDR3 spans 12 amino acids. This chain's CDR3 is CASSFAPYEQYF. The CDR3 nucleotides are TGTGCCAGCAGTTTTGCCCCTTACGAGCAGTACTTC.